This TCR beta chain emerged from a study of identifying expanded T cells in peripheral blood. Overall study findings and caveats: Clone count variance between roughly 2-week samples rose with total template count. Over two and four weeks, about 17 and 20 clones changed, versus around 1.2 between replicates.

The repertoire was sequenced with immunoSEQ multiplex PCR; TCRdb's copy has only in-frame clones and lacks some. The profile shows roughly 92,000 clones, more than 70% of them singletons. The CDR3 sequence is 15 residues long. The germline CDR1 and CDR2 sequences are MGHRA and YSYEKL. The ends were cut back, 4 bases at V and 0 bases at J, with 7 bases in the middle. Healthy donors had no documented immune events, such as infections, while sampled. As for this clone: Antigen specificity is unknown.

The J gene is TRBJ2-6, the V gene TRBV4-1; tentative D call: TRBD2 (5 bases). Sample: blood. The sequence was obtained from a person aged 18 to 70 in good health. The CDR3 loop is CASSPEGSGANVLTF. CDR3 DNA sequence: TGCGCCAGCAGCCCCGAGGGCTCTGGGGCCAACGTCCTGACTTTC.